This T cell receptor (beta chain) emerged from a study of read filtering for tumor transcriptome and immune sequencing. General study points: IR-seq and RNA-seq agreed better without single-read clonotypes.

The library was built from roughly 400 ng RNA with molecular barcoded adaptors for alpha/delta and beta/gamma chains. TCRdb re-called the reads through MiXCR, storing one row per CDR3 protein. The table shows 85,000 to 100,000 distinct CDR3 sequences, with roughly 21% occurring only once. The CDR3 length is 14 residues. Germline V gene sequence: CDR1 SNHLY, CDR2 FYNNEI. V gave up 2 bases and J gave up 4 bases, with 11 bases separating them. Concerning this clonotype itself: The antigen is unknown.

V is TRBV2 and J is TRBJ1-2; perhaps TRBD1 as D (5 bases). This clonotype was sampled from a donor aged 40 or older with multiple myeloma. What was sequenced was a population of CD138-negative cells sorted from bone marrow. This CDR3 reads CASSESAGTYGYTF. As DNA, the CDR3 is TGTGCCAGCAGTGAATCGGCAGGGACCTATGGCTACACCTTC.